This T cell receptor beta chain was found in a study of blood T cell repertoires in COVID-19. On the study more broadly: Material from acute and convalescent COVID-19 was sourced from the United States, Italy and Spain. PBMCs, B-cell-depleted T cells, or T cells were the source of the cDNA or gDNA that made up the material.

Per the original methods: The assay estimated nucleated cells by amplifying reference gene primers. Assay: immunoSEQ multiplex PCR; the TCRdb copy retains only in-frame clones and omits some. D and trimming come from the DNA, and the V and J calls and clone size come from that table. Of about 35,000 clones listed, roughly 74% are singletons. The receptor's source is a man at least 80 years old with active or convalescent COVID-19. The sequenced sample consisted of peripheral blood.

CDR3 residues: CASSQDRPGNYGYTF. DNA of the CDR3: TGTGCCAGCAGCCAAGATCGTCCAGGGAACTATGGCTACACCTTC. This chain joins TRBV3-1 (or the pseudogene TRBV3-2) and TRBJ1-2; D perhaps matches TRBD1 (5 bases). V shed 0 bases and J shed 2 bases, with 10 bases lying between them. CDR1 LGHDT and CDR2 YNNKEL come from the germline V gene (reference sequence). This CDR3 contains 15 residues.